This T cell receptor beta chain was sequenced for a study of T cell repertoires in cytomegalovirus infection. Study conclusions and caveats: Ex vivo, HLA-C-restricted CMV-specific TCR beta clonotypes prevailed over the rest of the response.

With respect to this clonotype: The antigen is undetermined.

The V end was cut by 4 bases, the J end by 0 bases, with 15 bases between. Germline-derived CDR1 and CDR2 are SEHNR and FQNEAQ (reference sequence). This CDR3 spans 16 amino acids. MiXCR, run by TCRdb on the reads, gives a single entry per CDR3 protein. This table has about 920,000 distinct CDR3 sequences, approximately 32% appearing once. The chain employs TRBV7-9 and TRBJ1-1; D gene ambiguous. Sequencing was performed on cultured CD8+ T cells from PBMCs, taken from culture after CMV antigen stimulation. This TCR was recovered from a human donor in good health (CMV status not recorded). Some clones in this sample may be carry-over from other donors' samples. DNA for the CDR3: TGTGCCAGCAGCTCTTGGGGAGGGAACATGAACACTGAAGCTTTCTTT. Translating gives CASSSWGGNMNTEAFF.